This entry features one TCR beta chain sequence. Original handling: Researchers report that nucleated cell counts were estimated from reference gene primer amplification. Sequencing was performed with immunoSEQ multiplex PCR; in TCRdb, only in-frame clones are kept and a portion is missing. V and J calls and clone size are given by that table; D and trimming were obtained from the DNA. The sample comprises some 88,000 clones, over 75% of which are singletons, and around 4.1% rests with the top ten. The record originates from a study of blood T cell repertoires in COVID-19. The CDR3 sequence is 16 residues long. V dropped 0 bases and J dropped 5; count of bases not matched to a gene: 7. Germline V CDR1 and CDR2: SGHAT, FQNNGV.

The TCR was taken from a man in his fifties or sixties with acute or convalescent COVID-19. The J gene is TRBJ2-5, the V gene TRBV11-2; 9 bases map to TRBD2. Source material: peripheral blood. The CDR3 spells CASSLDLGLAGETQYF. Written as DNA, the CDR3 is TGTGCCAGCAGCTTAGATCTCGGGCTAGCGGGGGAGACCCAGTACTTC. Full variable domain (rest looked up from reference TRBV11-2 and TRBJ2-5): EAGVAQSPRYKIIEKRQSVAFWCNPISGHATLYWYQQILGQGPKLLIQFQNNGVVDDSQLPKDRFSAERLKGVDSTLKIQPAKLEDSAVYLCASSLDLGLAGETQYFGPGTRLLVL.